These 32 T cell receptor beta chains were sequenced from one sample in a study of post-analysis software for immune sequencing data. Overall study findings and caveats: Patients used about 5 TRBV segments, including TRBV5-6, TRBV5-1 and TRBV20-1, more often than controls.

Prepared TCR beta cDNA libraries contained unique molecular identifiers. TCRdb passed the PCR reads through MiXCR, listing each CDR3 protein once. Here the sample spans under 900,000 distinct CDR3 sequences, under 70% being singletons. These TCRs are of unknown antigen specificity. Sequenced: blood. The origin of the receptors is a girl under 18 with multiple sclerosis.

The chain is built from TRBV5-6 and TRBJ2-7; D may correspond to TRBD1 or TRBD2 (5 bases each). The J call may be wrong; the DNA end is better matched by TRBJ2-5. This CDR3 has 14 residues. The germline CDR1 and CDR2 sequences are SGHDT and YYEEEE. The CDR3 reads CASSYRDGPETQYF. CDR3 DNA: TGTGCCAGCAGCTATCGGGACGGCCCAGAGACCCAGTACTTC.

A remark on this clonotype: Mismatch with germline at one junction end may stem from a read error. This sequence joins TRBV5-1 and TRBJ2-3; the match to TRBD2 covers 12 bases. Per the germline V gene, CDR1 is SGHRS and CDR2 is YFSETQ. There are 15 residues in the CDR3. The CDR3: CTSSTGGLAGDTQYF. The CDR3 nucleotides read TGCACCAGCAGCACTGGGGGACTAGCGGGAGATACGCAGTATTTT.

The rearrangement links TRBV5-1 to TRBJ2-7, with D tentatively TRBD1 (5 bases). The end of the DNA aligns better with TRBJ2-5, so the J call may be wrong. The CDR3 is 14 amino acids. Per the germline V gene, CDR1 is SGHRS and CDR2 is YFSETQ. CDR3 in DNA: TGCGCCAGCAGCTTGGATGGGGCCGAAGAGACCCAGTACTTC. Translation: CASSLDGAEETQYF.

The chain is built from TRBV28 and TRBJ1-1; TRBD1 matches 8 bases. The CDR3 has 16 residues. CDR1 is MDHEN and CDR2 is SYDVKM in the germline V gene. V was pared by 1 base and J by 4 bases, with 8 bases of the junction left unmatched. In DNA form, the CDR3 reads TGTGCCAGCAGTTTATTGGCAGGGGGCTGGGGCACTGAAGCTTTCTTT. Its translation is CASSLLAGGWGTEAFF.

The J gene is TRBJ2-1, the V gene TRBV7-9; the D is unclear. The ends were cut back, 5 bases at V and 0 bases at J, with 11 bases in the middle. The germline CDR1 and CDR2 sequences are SEHNR and FQNEAQ (reference sequence). The CDR3 runs 15 residues. The CDR3 protein is CASSVGIYSYNEQFF. The CDR3 DNA is TGTGCCAGCAGCGTGGGGATCTACTCCTACAATGAGCAGTTCTTC.

The rearrangement joins TRBV29-1 to TRBJ2-7, with D tentatively TRBD1 (5 bases). V lost 5 bases to trimming and J lost 2 bases, with 16 bases between them. Germline V gene lookup returns CDR1 SQVTM and CDR2 ANQGSEA. CDR3 size: 14 residues. This CDR3 is CSVTLTVSPYEQYF. The CDR3 DNA sequence: TGCAGCGTTACTCTGACAGTAAGCCCCTACGAGCAGTACTTC.

This clonotype occurred a few times. The chain links TRBV7-2 to TRBJ2-4, with 7 bases lining up with TRBD2. The V gene's germline CDR1 is SGHTA and CDR2 FQGNSA. The length of the CDR3 is 18 residues. J lost 3 bases, V lost 5 bases, and 16 bases had no gene match. CDR3 coding DNA: TGTGCCAGCAGCACCACGTCCGGGACTAAAGGGGTCAAAAACATTCAGTACTTC. Protein product: CASSTTSGTKGVKNIQYF.

A note on this clonotype: One junction end does not reproduce the germline sequence, and a read error may be involved. The chain joins TRBV5-1 to TRBJ2-1; the match to TRBD1 covers 10 bases. The germline CDR1 and CDR2 sequences are SGHRS and YFSETQ. This CDR3 spans 15 amino acids. DNA of the CDR3: TGCACCAGCAGCTTGAGGGACAGGGGACGGGATGAGCAGTTCTTC. Its protein is CTSSLRDRGRDEQFF.

The chain links TRBV10-3 to TRBJ1-2, with a weak D call TRBD1 (6 bases). Trimming shortened V by 4 bases and J by 6 bases, and 9 bases separated the two germline ends. The CDR3 has 12 residues. Looked up from germline, CDR1 is ENHRY and CDR2 is SYGVKD. The CDR3: CAISGNRDGYTF. The CDR3 DNA reads as TGTGCCATCAGTGGAAACAGGGATGGCTACACCTTC.

The gene calls are TRBV6-1 and TRBJ2-4; D might be TRBD2 (6 bases). The closer fit of TRBJ2-7 to the DNA end suggests the J call may be wrong. CDR3 length: 16 residues. CDR1 is MNHNS, CDR2 SASEGT, per germline. Here the CDR3 reads CASRASTSLQIYEQYF. In nucleotides, the CDR3 is TGTGCCAGCAGGGCTAGTACTAGCCTCCAGATCTACGAGCAGTACTTC.

This clonotype was counted ten times or more. The chain has TRBV6-4 and TRBJ2-6, with D unclear. The CDR3 length is 16 residues. Germline V gene lookup returns CDR1 MRHNA and CDR2 SNTAGT. V was clipped by 0 bases and J by 0 bases, with 6 bases between them. The CDR3, as DNA: TGTGCCAGCAGTGACTCTGGCAACTCTGGGGCCAACGTCCTGACTTTC. Residues: CASSDSGNSGANVLTF.

V and J are TRBV29-1 and TRBJ1-1; D is perhaps TRBD1 (5 bases). The V end lost 7 bases, the J end lost 6 bases, and 24 bases lay between the germline ends. From germline, CDR1 is SQVTM and CDR2 ANQGSEA. The CDR3 extends over 15 amino acids. This CDR3 reads CSALGGDSLEAEAFF. The CDR3 DNA sequence: TGCAGCGCCCTTGGGGGAGATAGTCTAGAAGCTGAAGCTTTCTTT. The entire variable domain, with the rest obtained from reference TRBV29-1 and TRBJ1-1, is as follows: SAVISQKPSRDICQRGTSLTIQCQVDSQVTMMFWYRQQPGQSLTLIATANQGSEATYESGFVIDKFPISRPNLTFSTLTVSNMSPEDSSIYLCSALGGDSLEAEAFFGQGTRLTVV.

V gene TRBV2 combines with J gene TRBJ1-6; no clear D gene. The CDR3 length is 15 residues. V lost 4 bases and J lost 9, with 16 bases in between. Germline V gene lookup returns CDR1 SNHLY and CDR2 FYNNEI. The CDR3 DNA sequence: TGTGCCAGCAGTGGGGGAATGTCCCTCGGTTCACCCCTCCACTTT. It yields the protein CASSGGMSLGSPLHF.

In this sample, this clonotype turned up a few times. This rearrangement joins TRBV20-1 to TRBJ2-7, with D unclear. Germline V gene sequence: CDR1 DFQATT, CDR2 SNEGSKA (reference sequence). Trimming pared 3 bases from V and 2 bases from J, leaving 11 bases between. The CDR3 loop spans 13 amino acids. The CDR3 loop is CSASPTPPYEQYF. DNA of the CDR3: TGCAGTGCTAGCCCGACTCCCCCCTACGAGCAGTACTTC.

The genes are TRBV20-1 and TRBJ2-7; perhaps TRBD1 as D (5 bases). CDR3 size: 15 residues. Germline values: CDR1 DFQATT, CDR2 SNEGSKA (reference sequence). V lost 3 bases, J lost 2 bases, and 17 bases lay in between. CDR3 amino acids: CSARAIGGRAYEQYF. The CDR3 DNA follows: TGCAGTGCTAGGGCTATCGGTGGCAGGGCCTACGAGCAGTACTTC.

This rearrangement joins TRBV20-1 to TRBJ2-5; 10 bases align to TRBD1. Germline lookup yields CDR1 DFQATT and CDR2 SNEGSKA (reference sequence). The CDR3 covers 17 residues. V gave up 2 bases and J gave up 3 bases; unmatched junction bases: 12. CDR3 in amino acids: CSARRDRGLPTKETQYF. In DNA, the CDR3 is TGCAGTGCTAGAAGAGACAGGGGGCTTCCGACCAAAGAGACCCAGTACTTC.

This clonotype appeared a single time. The chain recombines TRBV29-1 with TRBJ1-2, with unresolved D. The length of the CDR3 is 14 residues. Germline lookup yields CDR1 SQVTM and CDR2 ANQGSEA. V was trimmed by 5 bases and J by 4 bases, leaving 17 bases between them. In DNA form, the CDR3 reads TGCAGCGTTTCCAAGGAGGACCGACGCTATGGCTACACCTTC. Protein: CSVSKEDRRYGYTF.

The chain employs TRBV20-1 and TRBJ2-3; D gene unclear. V was pared by 5 bases and J by 3 bases, with 3 bases between. Germline loops: CDR1 DFQATT, CDR2 SNEGSKA (reference sequence). CDR3 length: 10 amino acids. The CDR3 DNA is TGCAGTGCTGTTACAGATACGCAGTATTTT. This sequence encodes CSAVTDTQYF.

V and J are TRBV5-1 and TRBJ1-6, with TRBD1 identical over 8 bases. Germline loops: CDR1 SGHRS, CDR2 YFSETQ. The CDR3 is 19 amino acids. The ends lost 3 bases at V and 3 bases at J; junction bases unmatched: 14. As DNA, the CDR3 is TGCGCCAGCAGCTCCTACCACTCGACAGGGGCCAGCTATAATTCACCCCTCCACTTT. It yields the protein CASSSYHSTGASYNSPLHF.

A few counts support this clonotype. This chain joins TRBV27 and TRBJ1-4; the D is unclear. The CDR3 is 13 residues long. The germline gives CDR1 MNHEY, CDR2 SMNVEV (reference sequence). The V end lost 5 bases, the J end lost 2 bases, and 6 bases lay between the germline ends. The CDR3 reads CASSRETNEKLFF. In DNA, the CDR3 is TGTGCCAGCAGTCGGGAGACTAATGAAAAACTGTTTTTT.

V gene TRBV28 combines with J gene TRBJ2-3; D call uncertain. The V and J ends lost 7 bases and 2 bases respectively, with 13 bases between them. Germline CDR1 reads MDHEN; CDR2 reads SYDVKM. The CDR3 has 14 amino acids. CDR3 in amino acids: CASMSEPITDTQYF. CDR3 sequence (DNA): TGTGCCAGCATGTCGGAACCAATCACAGATACGCAGTATTTT.

For the CDR3, the DNA is TGCGCCAGCAGCTTGGCCGCCGGGACAGGGTGGAACTATGGCTACACCTTC. This sequence encodes CASSLAAGTGWNYGYTF. The chain is built from TRBV5-1 and TRBJ1-2, with TRBD1 matching 9 bases. After removal of 0 bases from V and 2 bases from J, the junction contained 8 bases not matched to a gene. The V gene's germline CDR1 is SGHRS and CDR2 YFSETQ. The CDR3 loop spans 17 amino acids.

This chain uses TRBV5-1 with TRBJ1-1; D not certain. Trimming pared 2 bases from V and 7 bases from J, leaving 15 bases between. Germline CDR1 SGHRS, CDR2 YFSETQ. There are 14 residues in the CDR3. This CDR3 reads CASSLIDSRNEAFF. The CDR3 DNA is TGCGCCAGCAGCTTAATCGACTCGCGGAATGAAGCTTTCTTT.

This clonotype was seen just once. One end of the junction fails to match germline, which may point to a read error. The chain is built from TRBV3-1 and TRBJ1-6; 12 bases map to TRBD1. CDR1 is LGHDT and CDR2 is YNNKEL in the germline V gene (reference sequence). CDR3 length: 16 amino acids. The CDR3 loop reads CAGSQGTGGNNSPLHF. CDR3 coding DNA: TGTGCCGGCAGCCAAGGGACAGGGGGCAATAATTCACCCCTCCACTTT.

The chain carries TRBV4-1 and TRBJ2-7, with TRBD1 as a possible D gene (6 bases). CDR1 MGHRA and CDR2 YSYEKL come from the germline V gene. V lost 3 bases to trimming and J lost 2 bases, with 17 bases between them. This CDR3 has 16 residues. CDR3 in amino acids: CASSQEQGLGTYEQYF. In DNA, the CDR3 is TGCGCCAGCAGCCAGGAACAGGGTTTGGGAACCTACGAGCAGTACTTC.

The genes are TRBV29-1 and TRBJ1-1, with D possibly matching TRBD1 (6 bases). The germline CDR1 and CDR2 sequences are SQVTM and ANQGSEA. The CDR3 has 13 amino acids. The germline V and J ends were trimmed by 7 bases and 1 base, with 13 bases remaining between them. The DNA of the CDR3 is TGCAGCGGAAACAGGGTAGGGAACACTGAAGCTTTCTTT. It translates to CSGNRVGNTEAFF.

This clonotype came up a few times. This chain uses TRBV3-1 with TRBJ1-1, with TRBD1 matching 10 bases. Germline V lookup: CDR1 LGHDT, CDR2 YNNKEL (reference sequence). The CDR3 spans 16 residues. After removal of 6 bases from V and 2 bases from J, the junction contained 9 bases not matched to a gene. The CDR3 reads CASRRTGGTLNTEAFF. The DNA of the CDR3 is TGTGCCAGCAGAAGGACAGGGGGGACCCTAAACACTGAAGCTTTCTTT.

V usage is TRBV2 and J usage is TRBJ1-1; no firm D call. Germline loops: CDR1 SNHLY, CDR2 FYNNEI. The CDR3 runs 13 residues. V shed 11 bases and J shed 1 base, with 14 bases lying between them. In DNA, the CDR3 is TGTGCCTCGACCGGGTTTCGGAACACTGAAGCTTTCTTT. Translating gives CASTGFRNTEAFF.

J is TRBJ2-3 and V is TRBV28; D may be TRBD2 (6 bases). The CDR3 has 13 residues. The germline V gene has CDR1 MDHEN and CDR2 SYDVKM. V was shortened by 7 bases and J by 7 bases, with 15 bases between the two germline ends. The CDR3 region has the DNA TGTGCCAGCATTGGGGGGAGAGACAATACGCAGTATTTT. This translates into CASIGGRDNTQYF.

This clonotype was seen more than once but under ten times. The chain links TRBV5-1 to TRBJ2-7; D may correspond to TRBD1 or TRBD2 (6 bases each). CDR1 SGHRS and CDR2 YFSETQ come from the germline V gene. The V and J ends lost 4 bases and 3 bases respectively, with 11 bases between them. The CDR3 is 13 amino acids. Here the CDR3 DNA reads TGCGCCAGCAGCCCGGAGGGGGTCTACGAGCAGTACTTC. Translating it yields CASSPEGVYEQYF.

The V and J genes are TRBV5-1 and TRBJ2-1; possible D gene TRBD1, 6 bases. Germline CDR1 reads SGHRS; CDR2 reads YFSETQ. V lost 0 bases to trimming and J lost 5 bases, with 15 bases between them. The CDR3 has 16 amino acids. This CDR3 is CASSLESGQRNNEQFF. The CDR3 DNA is TGCGCCAGCAGCTTGGAATCCGGACAGCGAAACAATGAGCAGTTCTTC.

This chain connects TRBV20-1 to TRBJ2-7, with 9 bases fitting TRBD2. Germline V gene sequence: CDR1 DFQATT, CDR2 SNEGSKA (reference sequence). The V gene end was trimmed by 1 base and the J gene end by 3 bases; junction bases not matched to a gene: 4. This CDR3 comprises 14 residues. This chain's CDR3 is CSARAPTSGYEQYF. The CDR3 nucleotides read TGCAGTGCTAGAGCCCCGACTAGCGGCTACGAGCAGTACTTC.